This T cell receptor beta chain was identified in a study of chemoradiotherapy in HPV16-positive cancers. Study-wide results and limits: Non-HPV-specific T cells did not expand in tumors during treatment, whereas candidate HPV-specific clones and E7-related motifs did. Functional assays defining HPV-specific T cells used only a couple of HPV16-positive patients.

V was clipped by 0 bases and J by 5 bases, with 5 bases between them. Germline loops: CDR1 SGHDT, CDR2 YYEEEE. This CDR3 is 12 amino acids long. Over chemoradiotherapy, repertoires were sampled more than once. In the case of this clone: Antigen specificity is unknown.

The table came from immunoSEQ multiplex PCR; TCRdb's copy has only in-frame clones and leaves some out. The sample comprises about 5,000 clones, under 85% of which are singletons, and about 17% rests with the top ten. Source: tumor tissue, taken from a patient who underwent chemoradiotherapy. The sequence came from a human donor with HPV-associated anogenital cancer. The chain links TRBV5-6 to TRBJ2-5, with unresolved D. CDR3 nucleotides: TGTGCCAGCAGCTTGGCCCTGGAGACCCAGTACTTC. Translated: CASSLALETQYF.